Each of the 28 T cell receptor beta chains below was sequenced from the same sample in a study of cytotoxic CD8 clonotypes in ibrutinib-treated CLL listed by TCRdb under 2021. The sample's time point label is to be understood as: approximately twelve months on ibrutinib. The library relied on the immunoSEQ multiplex PCR assay. TCRdb retrieved this table from immuneACCESS and kept in-frame rearrangements only. Not all clones are present; in checked studies, unresolved V genes account for under half, and no reason is known for the remainder. This sample is represented by 200,000 to 250,000 clones; more than 65% of them were singletons. Clones ranked in the top ten supply about 6% of the sample. The specimen was PBMCs, collected after 12 months of ibrutinib treatment. The receptors originated from a human donor with chronic lymphocytic leukemia.

The rearrangement uses TRBV2 and TRBJ2-2; no clear D. Germline CDR1 and CDR2: SNHLY and FYNNEI. V shed 8 bases and J shed 2 bases, with 12 bases lying between them. The CDR3 runs 14 residues. Here the CDR3 DNA reads TGTGCCAGCCGAACCATCATAAACACCGGGGAGCTGTTTTTT. It yields the protein CASRTIINTGELFF.

This clone turned up a few times. The gene calls are TRBV7-3 and TRBJ1-6; weak D call: TRBD1 (5 bases). Germline CDR1 and CDR2: SGHTA and FQGTGA. The CDR3 covers 15 residues. The germline V and J ends were trimmed by 0 bases and 7 bases, with 10 bases remaining between them. The chain's CDR3 is CASSLTGVRNSPLHF. For the CDR3, the DNA is TGTGCCAGCAGCTTAACAGGGGTGCGGAATTCACCCCTCCACTTT.

This chain links TRBV1 with TRBJ2-7; the table's TRBD1 call for D was not verified on the DNA. TRBV1 is a listed pseudogene. The CDR3 has 17 amino acids. In DNA form, the CDR3 reads TGCACCAGCAGCCAGGCCCTTAACTCCAGGGGGCGCAACGAGCAGTACTTC. Translated, it gives CTSSQALNSRGRNEQYF.

This clone was found once. The chain couples TRBV27 to TRBJ1-1; D is uncertain. V lost 2 bases and J lost 0, with 7 bases in between. The germline gives CDR1 MNHEY, CDR2 SMNVEV (reference sequence). The CDR3 covers 14 residues. In nucleotides, the CDR3 is TGTGCCAGCAGTTTAGATATAATGAACACTGAAGCTTTCTTT. This translates into CASSLDIMNTEAFF.

This clone showed up just once. The rearrangement joins TRBV30 to TRBJ2-2; no firm D call. The CDR3 length is 14 residues. Germline lookup yields CDR1 GTSNPN and CDR2 SVGIG (reference sequence). Deletions cut 4 bases from V and 0 bases from J, with 9 bases between. CDR3 loop: CAWKVPPNTGELFF. CDR3 DNA sequence: TGTGCCTGGAAAGTCCCTCCGAACACCGGGGAGCTGTTTTTT.

The gene calls are TRBV29-1 and TRBJ2-1; a weak D match, TRBD1 (6 bases). The CDR3 is 14 amino acids. V lost 4 bases, J lost 8 bases, and 18 bases lay in between. The germline V gene encodes CDR1 SQVTM and CDR2 ANQGSEA. The CDR3 loop is CSVGIALGGYEQFF. DNA of the CDR3: TGCAGCGTTGGGATAGCCCTTGGGGGCTATGAGCAGTTCTTC.

The chain has TRBV14 and TRBJ2-3; tentatively, D is TRBD2 (6 bases). The CDR3 has 17 amino acids. From germline, CDR1 is SGHDN and CDR2 FVKESK. V lost 0 bases to trimming and J lost 3 bases, with 16 bases between them. Written as DNA, the CDR3 is TGTGCCAGCAGCCAAGATGAAACGGGAGAGGAAACAGATACGCAGTATTTT. Amino acid sequence: CASSQDETGEETDTQYF.

The rearrangement links TRBV5-5 to TRBJ2-7; 9 bases align to TRBD1. The V gene end was trimmed by 0 bases and the J gene end by 2 bases; junction bases not matched to a gene: 3. This CDR3 has 15 amino acids. CDR1 is SGHKS, CDR2 YYEKEE, per germline (reference sequence). Here the CDR3 reads CASSLGTGDTYEQYF. The CDR3 DNA follows: TGTGCCAGCAGCTTGGGGACAGGGGATACCTACGAGCAGTACTTC. Variable domain in full (rest from reference TRBV5-5 and TRBJ2-7): DAGVTQSPTHLIKTRGQQVTLRCSPISGHKSVSWYQQVLGQGPQFIFQYYEKEERGRGNFPDRFSARQFPNYSSELNVNALLLGDSALYLCASSLGTGDTYEQYFGPGTRLTVT.

The rearrangement joins TRBV18 to TRBJ1-5; D ambiguous. The germline V gene encodes CDR1 KGHSH and CDR2 LQKENI. This CDR3 comprises 15 residues. Trimming stripped 1 base from V and 5 bases from J, with 12 bases between. In DNA, the CDR3 is TGTGCCAGCTCACCACGGGAGGGTCGATATCAGCCCCAGCATTTT. It yields the protein CASSPREGRYQPQHF.

This sequence joins TRBV7-6 and TRBJ2-3; 9 bases are shared with TRBD2. The CDR3 contains 20 residues. J was trimmed by 5 bases and V by 4 bases; bases with no gene match: 22. Germline lookup yields CDR1 SGHVS and CDR2 FNYEAQ. The CDR3: CASSSDHYIFSSGVGDTQYF. CDR3 DNA: TGTGCCAGCAGCTCCGATCACTATATATTCTCTAGCGGGGTGGGAGATACGCAGTATTTT. The full variable domain, completed using reference TRBV7-6 and TRBJ2-3, is GAGVSQSPRYKVTKRGQDVALRCDPISGHVSLYWYRQALGQGPEFLTYFNYEAQQDKSGLPNDRFSAERPEGSISTLTIQRTEQRDSAMYRCASSSDHYIFSSGVGDTQYFGPGTRLTVL.

CDR3 residues: CASSLRPWKGSGNTIYF. In DNA form, the CDR3 reads TGTGCCAGCAGCTTACGACCCTGGAAGGGCTCTGGAAACACCATATATTTT. The rearrangement uses TRBV5-6 and TRBJ1-3; D unclear. Deletions cut 2 bases from V and 0 bases from J, with 15 bases between. The CDR3 runs 17 residues. CDR1 is SGHDT and CDR2 is YYEEEE in the germline V gene.

This clone has only one observation. This sequence joins TRBV5-1 and TRBJ1-5, with D maybe TRBD1 (6 bases). The CDR3 runs 16 residues. The ends were cut back, 4 bases at V and 1 base at J, with 15 bases in the middle. In germline, CDR1 is SGHRS, CDR2 YFSETQ. CDR3 sequence (DNA): TGCGCCAGCAGCCTCACAGGGCTGGAGAGCAATCAGCCCCAGCATTTT. This translates into CASSLTGLESNQPQHF.

This sequence joins TRBV6-5 and TRBJ1-1; D remains ambiguous. From germline, CDR1 is MNHEY and CDR2 SVGAGI. CDR3 size: 12 residues. Trimming took 5 bases from V and 5 from J, leaving 9 bases between them. CDR3 bases: TGTGCCAGCAGTCCCATCGGGACTGAAGCTTTCTTT. It is translated as CASSPIGTEAFF.

This clone occurred a few times. The chain recombines TRBV18 with TRBJ1-2, with D possibly matching TRBD1 (6 bases). The CDR3 is made up of 14 amino acids. From germline, CDR1 is KGHSH and CDR2 LQKENI. V was pared by 0 bases and J by 6 bases, with 11 bases between. The CDR3: CASSPPATGNGYTF. The CDR3 DNA sequence: TGTGCCAGCTCACCACCGGCCACAGGGAATGGCTACACCTTC.

The rearrangement joins TRBV5-8 to TRBJ2-3; no clear D. Trimming stripped 7 bases from V and 8 bases from J, with 14 bases between. Germline V gives CDR1 SGHTS, CDR2 YDEGEE. This CDR3 has 12 residues. This CDR3 is CASAYGGSTQYF. CDR3 in DNA: TGTGCCAGCGCGTATGGCGGCAGTACGCAGTATTTT.

V gene TRBV21-1 combines with J gene TRBJ2-5; the DNA was not compared with TRBD2, the D call given in the table. TRBV21-1 is designated a pseudogene. The CDR3 sequence is 13 residues long. The CDR3 spells CARGRERKETQYF. CDR3 sequence (DNA): TGTGCCAGGGGGCGGGAGAGGAAAGAGACCCAGTACTTC.

This rearrangement joins TRBV28 to TRBJ2-7, with D possibly being TRBD2 (6 bases). The CDR3 consists of 11 residues. Germline V gives CDR1 MDHEN, CDR2 SYDVKM. The germline V and J ends were trimmed by 3 bases and 7 bases, with 7 bases remaining between them. CDR3 sequence reads: CASSLRDEQYF. CDR3 in DNA: TGTGCCAGCAGTTTGCGGGATGAGCAGTACTTC. Together with reference TRBV28 and TRBJ2-7, the CDR3 gives the full variable domain: DVKVTQSSRYLVKRTGEKVFLECVQDMDHENMFWYRQDPGLGLRLIYFSYDVKMKEKGDIPEGYSVSREKKERFSLILESASTNQTSMYLCASSLRDEQYFGPGTRLTVT.

This clone was detected only a few times. The chain has TRBV5-1 and TRBJ2-1; D may be TRBD1 or TRBD2 (6 bases each). The ends were cut back, 5 bases at V and 0 bases at J, with 18 bases in the middle. The germline gives CDR1 SGHRS, CDR2 YFSETQ. This CDR3 is built from 17 residues. The CDR3 DNA follows: TGCGCCAGCAGTTCCGGGGGCCTACTAGACTCCTACAATGAGCAGTTCTTC. Protein product: CASSSGGLLDSYNEQFF.

The chain is built from TRBV30 and TRBJ1-5; 8 bases align to TRBD1. The CDR3 totals 14 residues. CDR1 is GTSNPN, CDR2 SVGIG, per germline (reference sequence). V lost 0 bases to trimming and J lost 7 bases; unmatched junction nucleotides: 5. This CDR3 reads CAWSVSGGLQPQHF. The CDR3 DNA reads as TGTGCCTGGAGTGTATCAGGGGGCCTGCAGCCCCAGCATTTT.

This clone has just one count. The J gene is TRBJ1-5, the V gene TRBV30; D perhaps matches TRBD1 (6 bases). Per germline, CDR1 GTSNPN and CDR2 SVGIG (reference sequence). Trimming pared 1 base from V and 6 bases from J, leaving 16 bases between. This CDR3 region has 15 residues. CDR3 loop: CAWSARTGIRQPQHF. The CDR3 DNA follows: TGTGCCTGGAGTGCCCGTACAGGGATTCGTCAGCCCCAGCATTTT.

This clone was detected a few times. This sequence joins TRBV2 and TRBJ2-5, with TRBD1 identical over 8 bases. V lost 7 bases to trimming and J lost 5 bases; unmatched junction nucleotides: 6. The CDR3 contains 13 residues. The germline V gene has CDR1 SNHLY and CDR2 FYNNEI. The CDR3 sequence is CASTHRGVETQYF. DNA of the CDR3: TGTGCCAGCACGCACAGGGGGGTGGAGACCCAGTACTTC.

The CDR3 DNA reads TGTGCCAGAAGGGACAGCAACACTGAAGCTTTCTTT. It codes for CARRDSNTEAFF. This sequence joins TRBV28 and TRBJ1-1; 7 bases map to TRBD1. The CDR3 has 12 residues. The V and J ends lost 9 bases and 2 bases, in that order; junction bases with no gene match: 3. The germline V gene encodes CDR1 MDHEN and CDR2 SYDVKM.

The chain couples TRBV6-5 to TRBJ2-7; TRBD1 agrees at 9 bases. CDR3 size: 15 residues. With 5 bases clipped from V and 4 bases from J, the junction kept 9 bases outside the gene matches. The germline V gene has CDR1 MNHEY and CDR2 SVGAGI. The CDR3 sequence is CASSQLQGASYEQYF. In nucleotides, the CDR3 is TGTGCCAGCAGTCAGCTACAGGGGGCGAGTTACGAGCAGTACTTC.

This chain links TRBV19 with TRBJ2-3, with 8 bases fitting TRBD2. The V gene's germline CDR1 is LNHDA and CDR2 SQIVND (reference sequence). CDR3 length: 17 residues. V dropped 6 bases and J dropped 2; count of bases not matched to a gene: 13. CDR3 sequence reads: CASSLSGGLGNTDTQYF. CDR3 nucleotides: TGTGCCAGTAGCTTAAGCGGGGGACTGGGCAACACAGATACGCAGTATTTT.

This sequence joins TRBV9 and TRBJ2-2; D might be TRBD1 (5 bases). Germline V gene sequence: CDR1 SGDLS, CDR2 YYNGEE. There are 15 residues in the CDR3. The V end lost 4 bases, the J end lost 2 bases, and 12 bases lay between the germline ends. This CDR3 is CASSPRAANTGELFF. CDR3 nucleotide sequence: TGTGCCAGCAGCCCCAGGGCGGCCAACACCGGGGAGCTGTTTTTT.

This clone has just a few counts. The chain carries TRBV7-8 and TRBJ1-2; D gene ambiguous. The CDR3 totals 13 residues. The germline V gene has CDR1 SGHVS and CDR2 FQNEAQ. The V end was cut by 0 bases, the J end by 4 bases, with 6 bases between. CDR3 DNA: TGTGCCAGCAGCTTAGCACAGAGCTATGGCTACACCTTC. This codes for CASSLAQSYGYTF.

The chain combines TRBV7-9 with TRBJ2-7; weak D call: TRBD1 (6 bases). The V end was cut by 5 bases, the J end by 0 bases, with 11 bases between. The germline V gene encodes CDR1 SEHNR and CDR2 FQNEAQ (reference sequence). The CDR3 length is 14 residues. The chain's CDR3 is CASSPRTVSYEQYF. CDR3 DNA: TGTGCCAGCAGCCCACGGACAGTCTCCTACGAGCAGTACTTC. The full variable domain, rest sourced from reference TRBV7-9 and TRBJ2-7, is DTGVSQNPRHKITKRGQNVTFRCDPISEHNRLYWYRQTLGQGPEFLTYFQNEAQLEKSRLLSDRFSAERPKGSFSTLEIQRTEQGDSAMYLCASSPRTVSYEQYFGPGTRLTVT.

J is TRBJ2-2 and V is TRBV6-5; perhaps TRBD2 as D (5 bases). The ends were cut back, 0 bases at V and 7 bases at J, with 9 bases in the middle. CDR3 length: 14 residues. Germline-derived CDR1 and CDR2 are MNHEY and SVGAGI. The CDR3 loop is CASSYSSGIGELFF. DNA for the CDR3: TGTGCCAGCAGTTACTCATCGGGGATCGGGGAGCTGTTTTTT.